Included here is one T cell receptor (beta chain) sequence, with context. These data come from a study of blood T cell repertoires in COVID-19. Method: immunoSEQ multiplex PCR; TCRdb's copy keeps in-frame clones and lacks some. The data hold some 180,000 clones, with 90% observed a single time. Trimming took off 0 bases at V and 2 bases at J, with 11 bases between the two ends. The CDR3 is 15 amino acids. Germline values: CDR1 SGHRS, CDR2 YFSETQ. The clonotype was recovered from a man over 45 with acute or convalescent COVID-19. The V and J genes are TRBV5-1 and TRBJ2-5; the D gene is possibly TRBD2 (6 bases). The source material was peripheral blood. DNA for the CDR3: TGCGCCAGCAGCTTGGGTATGGGACTGCAAGAGACCCAGTACTTC. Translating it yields CASSLGMGLQETQYF.